The 20 T cell receptor beta chains presented below share a single source sample, sequenced in a study of shared clonotypes between healthy human individuals. Sequenced by immunoSEQ multiplex PCR; TCRdb stores in-frame clones only, minus some. The table includes about 980,000 clones, approximately 80% detected once. Specimen: memory CD4+ T cells sorted from blood. Documented subset: CD45RA-negative fraction. These receptors were obtained from a man in his late teens or twenties in good health.

This chain links TRBV6-5 with TRBJ2-5, with 10 bases fitting TRBD1. The end of the DNA aligns better with TRBJ2-7, so the J call may be wrong. The CDR3 sequence is 14 residues long. Germline CDR1 and CDR2: MNHEY and SVGAGI. The CDR3 sequence is CASRMGQGHYEQYF. CDR3 bases: TGTGCCAGCAGGATGGGACAGGGGCACTACGAGCAGTACTTC.

V is TRBV7-9 and J is TRBJ2-1; 7 bases agree with TRBD2. The trim removed 5 bases at V and 4 bases at J, leaving 8 bases unmatched. Germline V gives CDR1 SEHNR, CDR2 FQNEAQ (reference sequence). The CDR3 sequence is 15 residues long. The CDR3 is CASSPRLAAYNEQFF. In DNA, the CDR3 is TGTGCCAGCAGCCCGCGGCTAGCGGCTTACAATGAGCAGTTCTTC. The full variable domain, its missing parts supplied by reference TRBV7-9 and TRBJ2-1, is DTGVSQNPRHKITKRGQNVTFRCDPISEHNRLYWYRQTLGQGPEFLTYFQNEAQLEKSRLLSDRFSAERPKGSFSTLEIQRTEQGDSAMYLCASSPRLAAYNEQFFGPGTRLTVL.

V and J are TRBV19 and TRBJ2-7; 9 bases line up with TRBD1. Germline V gene data show CDR1 as LNHDA and CDR2 as SQIVND (reference sequence). The CDR3 consists of 15 residues. V was pared by 5 bases and J by 6 bases, with 11 bases of the junction left unmatched. The CDR3 bases are TGTGCCAGTAGTCCTCGTCCCGGGACAGGGTCCGAGCAGTACTTC. Translated, it gives CASSPRPGTGSEQYF.

This clone has a count of ten or more. J is TRBJ2-1 and V is TRBV6-1; possibly TRBD2 for D (6 bases). This CDR3 spans 15 amino acids. Germline V lookup: CDR1 MNHNS, CDR2 SASEGT. Between the trimmed V and J ends, which lost 7 bases and 4 bases, there was a span of 17 bases. This CDR3 is CASTEWGEVYNEQFF. The CDR3 coding sequence is TGTGCCAGCACCGAGTGGGGGGAGGTATACAATGAGCAGTTCTTC.

The rearrangement uses TRBV18 and TRBJ2-4, with 11 nucleotides matching TRBD1. This CDR3 is 20 amino acids long. Germline CDR1 KGHSH, CDR2 LQKENI. V lost 2 bases to trimming and J lost 0 bases; unmatched junction nucleotides: 12. CDR3 protein: CASSPLADRGRELAKNIQYF. The CDR3 DNA sequence: TGTGCCAGCTCACCATTGGCGGACAGGGGGCGAGAACTAGCCAAAAACATTCAGTACTTC.

The sample holds many counts of this clone. The genes are TRBV27 and TRBJ1-2; D is ambiguous. The V end lost 0 bases, the J end lost 5 bases, and 10 bases lay between the germline ends. Germline assignment: CDR1 MNHEY and CDR2 SMNVEV (reference sequence). The CDR3 is made up of 14 amino acids. In DNA form, the CDR3 reads TGTGCCAGCAGTTTATCGACCAAAGGTTATGGCTACACCTTC. Translation gives CASSLSTKGYGYTF.

This clone was seen many times. The CDR3, as DNA: TGTGCCAGCAGCTTAATCGGGTTCACCGGGGAGCTGTTTTTT. Translating gives CASSLIGFTGELFF. The V call is TRBV7-9, the J call TRBJ2-2; D is undetermined. CDR3 length: 14 residues. Germline values: CDR1 SEHNR, CDR2 FQNEAQ (reference sequence). Trimming removed 2 bases from V and 4 bases from J, with 8 bases in between.

This chain connects TRBV10-1 to TRBJ2-3; 12 bases agree with TRBD1. Unmatched junction bases numbered 6, after V lost 1 base and J lost 4 bases. Germline assignment: CDR1 WNHNN and CDR2 SYGVQD (reference sequence). CDR3 length equals 17 residues. CDR3 in amino acids: CASSEWGQGAKSDTQYF. CDR3 coding DNA: TGCGCCAGCAGTGAGTGGGGACAGGGGGCGAAATCAGATACGCAGTATTTT.

Worth noting for this clone: The same CDR3 can be traced to other DNA sequences in this sample. The gene calls are TRBV9 and TRBJ2-5, with 7 bases fitting TRBD2. The CDR3 consists of 15 residues. J lost 1 base, V lost 0 bases, and 3 bases had no gene match. Germline assignment: CDR1 SGDLS and CDR2 YYNGEE. The CDR3 protein is CASSVGTSAQETQYF. CDR3 in DNA: TGTGCCAGCAGCGTAGGAACTAGCGCCCAAGAGACCCAGTACTTC.

In its sample, this clone was seen a few times. The chain is built from TRBV5-1 and TRBJ2-3, with a weak D call TRBD2 (6 bases). Germline V gene data show CDR1 as SGHRS and CDR2 as YFSETQ. This CDR3 region has 16 residues. V lost 0 bases to trimming and J lost 4 bases, with 15 bases between them. This CDR3 reads CASSLGDFGSADTQYF. The CDR3, as DNA: TGCGCCAGCAGCTTGGGGGACTTCGGGTCGGCAGATACGCAGTATTTT.

This chain connects TRBV5-1 to TRBJ1-1; TRBD1 aligns across 8 bases. The CDR3 spans 15 residues. Germline-derived CDR1 and CDR2 are SGHRS and YFSETQ. The V and J ends lost 1 base and 0 bases, in that order; junction bases with no gene match: 2. CDR3 bases: TGCGCCAGCAGCTTGTTGGGACAGGTGAACACTGAAGCTTTCTTT. Protein sequence: CASSLLGQVNTEAFF.

The chain carries TRBV18 and TRBJ2-7, with 8 bases aligning to TRBD1. The germline gives CDR1 KGHSH, CDR2 LQKENI. The CDR3 runs 14 residues. V gave up 3 bases and J gave up 2 bases; unmatched junction bases: 3. The CDR3 sequence: CASSPTGVAYEQYF. The CDR3 coding sequence is TGTGCCAGCTCACCGACAGGGGTGGCCTACGAGCAGTACTTC.

V is TRBV11-2 and J is TRBJ2-2, with 7 bases aligning to TRBD1. Per the germline V gene, CDR1 is SGHAT and CDR2 is FQNNGV. The V and J ends lost 5 bases and 4 bases, in that order; junction bases with no gene match: 13. CDR3 length: 17 residues. The CDR3 bases are TGTGCCAGCAGCAATACAGGGGTCTTTGCTCTCACCGGGGAGCTGTTTTTT. It specifies CASSNTGVFALTGELFF.

The chain joins TRBV30 to TRBJ1-1; D might be TRBD1 (5 bases). V lost 5 bases and J 0 bases, leaving 10 bases between the germline ends. The germline gives CDR1 GTSNPN, CDR2 SVGIG (reference sequence). This CDR3 is 13 amino acids long. CDR3 DNA: TGTGCCTGGGGGGGGACGGTGAACACTGAAGCTTTCTTT. Residues: CAWGGTVNTEAFF.

Only a few counts were recorded for this clone. This chain uses TRBV5-4 with TRBJ1-4; D gene ambiguous. This CDR3 has 15 residues. Germline CDR1 is SGHNT and CDR2 is YYREEE (reference sequence). The V gene lost 1 base and the J gene lost 7 bases, with 14 bases spanning the gap. The DNA for the CDR3 is TGTGCCAGCAGCTTGTCGAGAGGGCTCGGTGAAAAACTGTTTTTT. Amino acids: CASSLSRGLGEKLFF.

The V and J genes are TRBV11-2 and TRBJ1-1; possibly TRBD1 for D (5 bases). Per germline, CDR1 SGHAT and CDR2 FQNNGV. With 1 base removed from V and 0 bases from J, the gap between germline ends came to 9 bases. This CDR3 has 15 amino acids. The CDR3 loop is CASSLVGRLNTEAFF. Written as DNA, the CDR3 is TGTGCCAGCAGCTTAGTGGGACGGCTGAACACTGAAGCTTTCTTT.

The gene calls are TRBV27 and TRBJ2-7; TRBD1 agrees at 9 bases. V was pared by 4 bases and J by 4 bases, with 5 bases of the junction left unmatched. The CDR3 sequence is 14 residues long. The germline V gene encodes CDR1 MNHEY and CDR2 SMNVEV (reference sequence). The CDR3 loop reads CASSSGTGKYEQYF. In DNA, the CDR3 is TGTGCCAGCAGTTCCGGGACAGGGAAGTACGAGCAGTACTTC.

The rearrangement joins TRBV5-1 to TRBJ2-2; D uncertain. CDR1 is SGHRS, CDR2 YFSETQ, per germline. Deletions cut 0 bases from V and 1 base from J, with 7 bases between. The CDR3 is made up of 15 amino acids. The DNA of the CDR3 is TGCGCCAGCAGCTTGGCGCTACGGAACACCGGGGAGCTGTTTTTT. It yields the protein CASSLALRNTGELFF.

Notes on this clone: This likely reflects a read error, since a far larger clone is one base away. The same CDR3 is also encoded by other DNA sequences in this sample. The V and J genes are TRBV7-2 and TRBJ1-1, with D unclear. The germline CDR1 and CDR2 sequences are SGHTA and FQGNSA. Trimming took off 1 base at V and 1 base at J, with 4 bases between the two ends. CDR3 length: 13 residues. CDR3 residues: CASSLGRNTEAFF. The CDR3 DNA reads TGTGCCAGCAGCTTAGGCCGGAACACTGAAGCTTTCTTT.

Details on this clone: Since a far larger clone is one base different, this is likely a read error. The chain uses TRBV5-1 and TRBJ2-3; a possible D gene is TRBD2 (6 bases). This CDR3 comprises 15 residues. Germline CDR1 reads SGHRS; CDR2 reads YFSETQ. The V end was cut by 3 bases, the J end by 3 bases, with 14 bases between. CDR3 bases: TGCGCCAGCAGCTCCGGGATCCTAGCGACAGATACGCAGTATTTT. Protein product: CASSSGILATDTQYF.